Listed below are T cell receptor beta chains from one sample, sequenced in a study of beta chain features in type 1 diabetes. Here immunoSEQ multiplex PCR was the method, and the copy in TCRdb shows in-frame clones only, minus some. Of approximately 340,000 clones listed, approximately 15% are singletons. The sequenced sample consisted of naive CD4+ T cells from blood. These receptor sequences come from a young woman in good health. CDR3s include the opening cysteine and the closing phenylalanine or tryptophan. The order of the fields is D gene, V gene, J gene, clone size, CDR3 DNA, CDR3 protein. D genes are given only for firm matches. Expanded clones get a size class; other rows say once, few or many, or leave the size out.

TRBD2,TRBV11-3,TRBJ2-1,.,TGTGCCAGCAGCCCGCGAGCGGGAGTCGATGAGCAGTTCTTC,CASSPRAGVDEQFF
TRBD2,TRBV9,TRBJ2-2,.,TGTGCCAGCAGCGTAGAAGTCGGGAGGGCCGTGGAGCTGTTTTTT,CASSVEVGRAVELFF
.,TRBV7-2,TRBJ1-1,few,TGTGCCAGCAGCTTTATTGGGCGAGGGACTGAAGCTTTCTTT,CASSFIGRGTEAFF
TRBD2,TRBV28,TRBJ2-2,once,TGTGCCAGCGTTAGCTACGGGAGGTCGAACACCGGGGAGCTGTTTTTT,CASVSYGRSNTGELFF
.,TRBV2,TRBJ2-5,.,TGTGCCAGCAATTTCCGGGAGACCCAGTACTTC,CASNFRETQYF
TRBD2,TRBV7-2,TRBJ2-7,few,TGTGCCAGCAGCTTTTCTAGCGGGAGGTCCTACGAGCAGTACTTC,CASSFSSGRSYEQYF
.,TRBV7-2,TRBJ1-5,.,TGTGCCAGCAGCTTAGGGGCGCATGGCAATCAGCCCCAGCATTTT,CASSLGAHGNQPQHF
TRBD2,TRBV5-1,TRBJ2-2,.,TGCGCCAGCAGCGGCCTAGCGGGAGAAGCTGGGGAGCTGTTTTTT,CASSGLAGEAGELFF
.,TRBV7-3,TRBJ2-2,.,TGTGCCAGCAGCCTACAGACCACCGGGGAGCTGTTTTTT,CASSLQTTGELFF
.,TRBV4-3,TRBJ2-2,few,TGCGCCAGCAGCCAAGAAAATCGAGCGGACAACACCGGGGAGCTGTTTTTT,CASSQENRADNTGELFF
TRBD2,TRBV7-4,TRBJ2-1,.,TGTGCCAGCAGCTGTAGCGGGAGGGCCACCTACAATGAGCAGTTCTTC,CASSCSGRATYNEQFF
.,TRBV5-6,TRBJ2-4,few,TGTGCCAGCAGCTTCAAGAGTACTCAGTACTTC,CASSFKSTQYF
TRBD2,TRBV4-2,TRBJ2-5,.,TGTGCCAGCAGCCAGGCCCTAGCGGGAGGACGCGAGACCCAGTACTTC,CASSQALAGGRETQYF
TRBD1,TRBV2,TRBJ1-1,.,TGTGCCAGCAGCCCAGACAGGGGCACTGAAGCTTTCTTT,CASSPDRGTEAFF
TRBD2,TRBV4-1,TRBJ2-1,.,TGCGCCAGCAGCCAAGATAGTCGGGAGGCCAATGAGCAGTTCTTC,CASSQDSREANEQFF
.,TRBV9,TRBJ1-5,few,TGTGCCAGCAGCCGAGGGGGAGAGAGGACTCAGCCCCAGCATTTT,CASSRGGERTQPQHF
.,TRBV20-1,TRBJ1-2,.,TGCAGTGCGACGGGTCGCTATGGCTACACCTTC,CSATGRYGYTF
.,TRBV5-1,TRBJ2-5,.,TGCGCCAGCAGCTTGGGCAGTCAAGAGACCCAGTACTTC,CASSLGSQETQYF
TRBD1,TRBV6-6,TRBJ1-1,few,TGTGCCAGCAGGGACAGGGCGAACACTGAAGCTTTCTTT,CASRDRANTEAFF
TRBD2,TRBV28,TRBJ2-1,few,TGTGCCAGCAGTCTCCGGACGGGGGGAAGCTACAATGAGCAGTTCTTC,CASSLRTGGSYNEQFF
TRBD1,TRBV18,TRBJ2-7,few,TGTGCCAGCTCACCTTCAGGACAGGGCTACGAGCAGTACTTC,CASSPSGQGYEQYF
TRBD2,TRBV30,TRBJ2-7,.,TGTGCCTGGGCCGGGACTAGAATTTCCTACGAGCAGTACTTC,CAWAGTRISYEQYF
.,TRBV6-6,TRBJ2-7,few,TGTGCCAGCACGGCGGAAACCTACGAGCAGTACTTC,CASTAETYEQYF
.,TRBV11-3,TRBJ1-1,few,TGTGCCAGCAGCTTCGGTGAGAACACTGAAGCTTTCTTT,CASSFGENTEAFF
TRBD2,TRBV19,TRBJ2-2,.,TGTGCCAGTAGTAGCGGGGGGTCCCCGCCGCCCGGGGAGCTGTTTTTT,CASSSGGSPPPGELFF
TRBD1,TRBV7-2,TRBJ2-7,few,TGTGCCAGCAGCCCCCGACAGGGTGCCCACGAGCAGTACTTC,CASSPRQGAHEQYF
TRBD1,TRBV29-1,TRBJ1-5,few,TGCAGCGTTGCCGGGACAGGGATCCAGCCCCAGCATTTT,CSVAGTGIQPQHF
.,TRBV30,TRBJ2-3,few,TGTGCCTGGGCGAGCTCAACAGATACGCAGTATTTT,CAWASSTDTQYF
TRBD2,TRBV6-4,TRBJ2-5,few,TGTGCCAGCAGCCCCGGACTAGCGGGAACTGAGACCCAGTACTTC,CASSPGLAGTETQYF
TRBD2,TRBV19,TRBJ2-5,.,TGTGCCAGTAACAGCGGGAGTGAGACCCAGTACTTC,CASNSGSETQYF
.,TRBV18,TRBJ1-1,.,TGTGCCAGCCGTGGACAGATGAACACTGAAGCTTTCTTT,CASRGQMNTEAFF
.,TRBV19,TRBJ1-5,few,TGTGCCAGTAGTTTACGGGGTAGCAATCAGCCCCAGCATTTT,CASSLRGSNQPQHF
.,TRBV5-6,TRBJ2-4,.,TGTGCCAGCAGCTTGGAACCAGATCGGGTGAAAAACATTCAGTACTTC,CASSLEPDRVKNIQYF
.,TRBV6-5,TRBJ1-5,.,TGTGCCAGCAGTTACTCGGGCCAGCCCCAGCATTTT,CASSYSGQPQHF
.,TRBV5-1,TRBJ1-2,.,TGCGCCAGCGCGTCTGGACAGTTCTATGGCTACACCTTC,CASASGQFYGYTF
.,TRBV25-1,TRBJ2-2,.,TGTGCCAGCAGTGAGGGACAAACGAACACCGGGGAGCTGTTTTTT,CASSEGQTNTGELFF
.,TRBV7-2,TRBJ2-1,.,TGTGCCAGCAGCTTAGACAGGGTCTACAATGAGCAGTTCTTC,CASSLDRVYNEQFF
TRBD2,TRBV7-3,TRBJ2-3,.,TGTGCCAGCAGCACCGGACTAGCGGGAGGAGCGTCCGATACGCAGTATTTT,CASSTGLAGGASDTQYF
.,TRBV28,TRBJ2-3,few,TGTGCCCCAACGAGGCAGGGTTTGAGCACAGATACGCAGTATTTT,CAPTRQGLSTDTQYF
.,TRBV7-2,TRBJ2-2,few,TGTGCCAGCAGCCCCCGGACAGTATTGAACACCGGGGAGCTGTTTTTT,CASSPRTVLNTGELFF
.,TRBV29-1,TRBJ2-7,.,TGCAGCGTAACGGTAGCCTACGAGCAGTACTTC,CSVTVAYEQYF
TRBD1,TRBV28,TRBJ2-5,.,TGTGCCAGCAGGCGTACGGGACAGGGTCAAGAGACCCAGTACTTC,CASRRTGQGQETQYF
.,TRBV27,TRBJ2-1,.,TGTGCCAGCAGTTTTCGCTCCTACAATGAGCAGTTCTTC,CASSFRSYNEQFF